Sequencing of this T cell receptor (beta chain) was carried out in a study of cytomegalovirus exposure and HLA in healthy donors. Study results and caveats: A later analysis by the authors found several of the most significant clusters apparently linked to common viral pathogens. Clonal expansion was found to be greater in HLA-associated TCR beta chains than in equally common others in a later analysis.

Trimming cost V 6 bases and J 8 bases, with 22 bases left between them. This CDR3 is 15 amino acids long. Germline V lookup: CDR1 MDHEN, CDR2 SYDVKM. The PCR was carried out with 60 Vbeta primers and 13 Jbeta primers. Using immunoSEQ multiplex PCR, the repertoire was profiled, and TCRdb retains in-frame clones only, with some absent. The profile covers over 35,000 clones, with about 72% appearing a single time and more than 1.2% taken by the ten largest. In the case of this clone: The antigen remains undetermined.

This receptor was taken from a man aged 25 to 45 in good health and CMV-seronegative. What was sequenced was PBMCs. V and J are TRBV28 and TRBJ1-2; weak D call: TRBD1 (5 bases). CDR3: CASRARQTGNLGYTF. The CDR3 nucleotides read TGTGCCAGCAGAGCCCGACAGACGGGTAATTTAGGCTACACCTTC.